The clone carrying this T cell receptor (beta chain) was observed a handful of times. The data derive from a study of identifying expanded T cells in peripheral blood. V lost 2 bases, J lost 6 bases, and 10 bases lay in between. Looked up from germline, CDR1 is SNHLY and CDR2 is FYNNEI. The CDR3 covers 13 residues. TCRdb keeps only in-frame clones here, not all; method: immunoSEQ multiplex PCR. The top ten clones hold approximately 4.5% of a sample with roughly 90,000 clones, roughly 85% of them seen once. This receptor was obtained from a person aged 18 to 70 in good health. Input material: blood. This chain joins TRBV2 and TRBJ1-2, with D perhaps matching TRBD1 (5 bases). CDR3 region: CASSEKSRDGYTF. The CDR3 coding sequence is TGTGCCAGCAGTGAAAAATCCAGGGATGGCTACACCTTC.